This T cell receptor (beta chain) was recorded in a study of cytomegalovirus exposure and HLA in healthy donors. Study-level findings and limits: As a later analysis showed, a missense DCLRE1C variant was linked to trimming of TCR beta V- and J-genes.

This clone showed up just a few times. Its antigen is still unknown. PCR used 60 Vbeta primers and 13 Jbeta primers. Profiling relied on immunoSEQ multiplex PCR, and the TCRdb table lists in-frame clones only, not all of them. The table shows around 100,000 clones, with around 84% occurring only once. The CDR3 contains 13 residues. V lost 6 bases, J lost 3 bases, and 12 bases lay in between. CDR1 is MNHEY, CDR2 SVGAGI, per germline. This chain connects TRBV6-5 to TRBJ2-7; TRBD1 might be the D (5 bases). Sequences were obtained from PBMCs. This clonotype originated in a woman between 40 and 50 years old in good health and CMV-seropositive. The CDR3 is CASRSLDSYEQYF. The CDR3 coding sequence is TGTGCCAGCAGATCACTTGACAGCTACGAGCAGTACTTC.